This record looks at one TCR beta chain sequence and its context. The sample comes from a study of shared clonotypes between healthy human individuals. The trim removed 0 bases at V and 9 bases at J, leaving 1 base unmatched. CDR1 and CDR2 from the germline V gene are LNHDA and SQIVND (reference sequence). The CDR3 covers 13 residues. The data were produced by immunoSEQ multiplex PCR, yet TCRdb's version contains in-frame clones alone and is incomplete. This sample has roughly 1 million clones, with roughly 80% found just once. J is TRBJ1-5 and V is TRBV19; 8 bases line up with TRBD1. The receptor was isolated from a man younger than 30 in good health. Sequencing input: memory CD4+ T cells sorted from blood. Subset noted: CD45RA-negative fraction. CDR3 loop: CASSIDRGRPQHF. CDR3 nucleotides: TGTGCCAGTAGTATAGACAGGGGGCGGCCCCAGCATTTT.